One T cell receptor (beta chain) is described in this entry. The antigen remains undetermined. This sample was taken from a study of cytomegalovirus exposure and HLA in healthy donors. For the study at large: In a later analysis, it was reported that the 110 or so validation repertoires had been produced on the same platform as the 550 to 850 repertoires belonging to the first cohort. Findings and limits, study-wide: In vitro, three CMV-associated chains proved specific for CMV antigens.

The CDR3 is 11 amino acids. Looked up from germline, CDR1 is LNHDA and CDR2 is SQIVND (reference sequence). V was clipped by 6 bases and J by 10 bases, with 10 bases between them. Produced via immunoSEQ multiplex PCR; TCRdb's table is partial and in-frame only. The sample includes about 330,000 clones, about 85% of them seen just once. The sequencing sample was made of PBMCs. The V and J genes are TRBV19 and TRBJ2-1, with D perhaps TRBD1 (5 bases). The receptor was isolated from a woman younger than 45 in good health and CMV-seropositive. This chain's CDR3 is CASRRQTEQFF. The CDR3 nucleotides read TGTGCCAGTAGGAGACAGACGGAGCAGTTCTTC.